This T cell receptor (beta chain) was recovered during a study of vaccination effects on CD4 cells after COVID-19. Libraries were prepared by immunoSEQ multiplex PCR; TCRdb keeps only in-frame clonotypes and omits some of them. The table shows tens of thousands of clones, with roughly 70% occurring only once. The study's findings and limits: Among infection- and vaccine-induced clones, marked clonal contraction occurred late after vaccination. Of the vaccine-induced clones from healthy vaccinees, merely 1 of 255 recognized common cold coronaviruses as well.

Viral peptide pool expansion of antigen-specific CD4+ T cells preceded sequencing in the ViraFEST assay. Subsequent to less than eleven days of culture, CD4+ T cells were isolated. Absence of prior SARS-CoV-2 infection characterized the vaccine recipients, who showed negative nucleocapsid antibodies. Comments on this clone: Its antigen is not known.

This CDR3 contains 13 residues. Trimming left V 4 bases short and J 6 bases short, with 15 bases between. Per the germline V gene, CDR1 is SQVTM and CDR2 is ANQGSEA. Source: CD4+ T cells from PBMCs cultured with SARS-CoV-2 spike peptides, taken before COVID-19 vaccination. The gene calls are TRBV29-1 and TRBJ1-1; a weak D match, TRBD1 (5 bases). This receptor was identified in a human donor who received a COVID-19 vaccine. In DNA form, the CDR3 reads TGCAGCGTTGGGTTTCTGGGGGTTGCTGAAGCTTTCTTT. This translates into CSVGFLGVAEAFF. The whole variable domain, remainder taken from reference TRBV29-1 and TRBJ1-1, is SAVISQKPSRDICQRGTSLTIQCQVDSQVTMMFWYRQQPGQSLTLIATANQGSEATYESGFVIDKFPISRPNLTFSTLTVSNMSPEDSSIYLCSVGFLGVAEAFFGQGTRLTVV.